This T cell receptor (beta chain) is from a study of T cell responses to AZD1222 COVID-19 vaccine. Germline V gene data show CDR1 as SGHNT and CDR2 as YENEEA. The CDR3 is made up of 13 amino acids. V lost 1 base and J 1 base, leaving 4 bases between the germline ends. Concerning this clone itself: Antigen specificity is unknown.

Some clones are missing from TCRdb's copy, which holds only in-frame ones; the method was immunoSEQ multiplex PCR. Its table records 150,000 or so clones. General study results and limits: Spike-spanning, vaccine-associated CD4 TCRs were dominant at 160-218 and 743-854.

The TCR originated in an adult in good health. Sequencing was done on a sample of peripheral blood. This sequence joins TRBV11-3 and TRBJ2-5; no reliable D call. The CDR3 region is CASSLGAQETQYF. CDR3 DNA sequence: TGTGCCAGCAGCTTAGGGGCCCAAGAGACCCAGTACTTC.